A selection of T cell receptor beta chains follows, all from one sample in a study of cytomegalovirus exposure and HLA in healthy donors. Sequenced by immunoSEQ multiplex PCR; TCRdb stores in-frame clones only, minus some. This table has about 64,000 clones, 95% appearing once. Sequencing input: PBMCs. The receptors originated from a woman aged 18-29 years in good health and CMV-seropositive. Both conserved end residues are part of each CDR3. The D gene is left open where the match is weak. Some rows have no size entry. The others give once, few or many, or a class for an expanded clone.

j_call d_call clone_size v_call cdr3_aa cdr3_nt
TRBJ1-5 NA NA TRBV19 CASSIDGAGARQPQHF TGTGCCAGTAGTATAGATGGAGCGGGGGCACGGCAGCCCCAGCATTTT
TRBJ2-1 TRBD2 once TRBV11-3 CASSLGSSGRDEQFF TGTGCCAGCAGCTTAGGGTCTAGCGGGAGGGATGAGCAGTTCTTC
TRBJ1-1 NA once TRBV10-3 CAISESPSDNTEAFF TGTGCCATCAGTGAGTCTCCCTCAGATAACACTGAAGCTTTCTTT
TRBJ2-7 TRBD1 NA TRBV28 CASRSDRPPYEQYF TGTGCCAGCAGATCGGACAGGCCTCCCTACGAGCAGTACTTC
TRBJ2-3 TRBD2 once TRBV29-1 CSVEAAGLTDTQYF TGCAGCGTTGAGGCAGCGGGATTAACAGATACGCAGTATTTT
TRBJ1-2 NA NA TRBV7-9 CASSLDGGLPYGYTF TGTGCCAGCAGCTTAGATGGGGGCTTACCATATGGCTACACCTTC
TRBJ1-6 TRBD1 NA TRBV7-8 CASSTDTGESSYNSPLHF TGTGCCAGCAGCACCGATACAGGGGAGAGCTCCTATAATTCACCCCTCCACTTT
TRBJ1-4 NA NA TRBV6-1 CASSSKPGQRLFF TGTGCCAGCAGCAGTAAACCGGGCCAGCGGCTGTTTTTT
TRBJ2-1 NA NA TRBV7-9 CASSFTSGEQFF TGTGCCAGCAGCTTCACTAGTGGTGAGCAGTTCTTC
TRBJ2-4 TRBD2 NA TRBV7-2 CASSFGRGRARGTKNIQYF TGTGCCAGCAGCTTTGGACGCGGGAGGGCCCGAGGAACCAAAAACATTCAGTACTTC
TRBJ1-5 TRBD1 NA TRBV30 CAWSVQGNQPQHF TGTGCCTGGAGTGTACAGGGGAATCAGCCCCAGCATTTT
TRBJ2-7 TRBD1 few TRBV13 CASSLNPTGFGEQYF TGTGCCAGCAGCTTAAACCCGACAGGGTTCGGCGAGCAGTACTTC
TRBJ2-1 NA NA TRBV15 CATQGGQSYNEQFF TGTGCCACCCAGGGGGGCCAATCCTACAATGAGCAGTTCTTC
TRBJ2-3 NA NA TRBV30 CAWSVGESGTQYF TGTGCCTGGAGTGTGGGTGAATCGGGTACGCAGTATTTT
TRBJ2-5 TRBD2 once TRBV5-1 CASSRVVAGDQETQYF TGCGCCAGCAGCCGCGTGGTAGCGGGGGATCAAGAGACCCAGTACTTC
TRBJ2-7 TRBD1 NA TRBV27 CASMPRPGGPYEQYF TGTGCCAGCATGCCACGCCCAGGGGGTCCCTACGAGCAGTACTTC
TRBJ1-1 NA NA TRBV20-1 CSASSTEAFF TGCAGTGCTAGTAGCACTGAAGCTTTCTTT
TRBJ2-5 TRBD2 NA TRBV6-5 CASRQTSGVKETQYF TGTGCCAGCAGACAGACTAGCGGGGTAAAGGAGACCCAGTACTTC
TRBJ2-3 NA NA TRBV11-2 CASSLAGTDTQYF TGTGCCAGCAGCTTAGCGGGCACAGATACGCAGTATTTT
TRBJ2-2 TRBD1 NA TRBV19 CASTGTGSGELFF TGTGCCAGTACCGGGACAGGGTCCGGGGAGCTGTTTTTT
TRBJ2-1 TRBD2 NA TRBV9 CASSVPTSGSSGEQFF TGTGCCAGCAGCGTACCGACTAGCGGGAGCTCGGGTGAGCAGTTCTTC
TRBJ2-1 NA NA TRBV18 CASSPGGTSYNEQFF TGTGCCAGCTCACCCGGGGGAACCTCCTACAATGAGCAGTTCTTC